The clone carrying this T cell receptor (beta chain) was seen only a few times. The sample belongs to a study of shared clonotypes between healthy human individuals. Trimming took 0 bases from V and 2 from J, leaving 14 bases between them. This CDR3 comprises 16 residues. Germline V gene data show CDR1 as GTSNPN and CDR2 as SVGIG (reference sequence). Only in-frame clones appear in the TCRdb table, and some are missing; sequencing was by immunoSEQ multiplex PCR. The sample lists approximately 2.5 million clones; around 94% were seen once. This chain uses TRBV30 with TRBJ2-1; a weak D match, TRBD2 (6 bases). The sequenced sample was naive CD4+ T cells sorted from blood. Indicated subset: CD45RA+ positively selected. This receptor was identified in a man younger than 30 in good health. The CDR3 coding sequence is TGTGCCTGGAGTGTACGACTAGAGATCCCCTACAATGAGCAGTTCTTC. Its translation: CAWSVRLEIPYNEQFF.